Below, 18 T cell receptor beta chains from the same sample are listed, as sequenced in a study of T cells after yellow fever vaccination. One entry per CDR3 protein, called by TCRdb with MiXCR from the 5' RACE reads. The table shows about 400,000 distinct CDR3 sequences, with more than 5.5% occurring only once. Specimen: PBMCs, collected 5 days after the yellow fever booster vaccination. These receptors were obtained from a man aged 25-45 years who received the YFV17D yellow fever vaccine.

This chain links TRBV5-1 with TRBJ2-3; possibly TRBD1 for D (5 bases). Trimming stripped 2 bases from V and 4 bases from J, with 11 bases between. The germline gives CDR1 SGHRS, CDR2 YFSETQ. The CDR3 has 14 amino acids. CDR3 residues: CASSFSRAADTQYF. The CDR3, as DNA: TGCGCCAGCAGCTTCTCCAGGGCGGCAGATACGCAGTATTTT.

This clonotype was observed at least ten times. The chain recombines TRBV14 with TRBJ2-3, with 7 bases lining up with TRBD2. CDR3 length: 13 residues. J was trimmed by 9 bases and V by 0 bases; bases with no gene match: 3. Germline loops: CDR1 SGHDN, CDR2 FVKESK. The CDR3 DNA follows: TGTGCCAGCAGCCAAGATCGAGCGGGGACGCAGTATTTT. Protein: CASSQDRAGTQYF.

This clonotype has a handful of counts. The chain carries TRBV5-4 and TRBJ2-5; D remains ambiguous. This CDR3 spans 13 amino acids. The germline gives CDR1 SGHNT, CDR2 YYREEE (reference sequence). Trimming removed 3 bases at V and 2 bases at J, with 8 bases between. The CDR3 sequence is CASSSLEQETQYF. CDR3 DNA: TGTGCCAGCAGCTCCCTCGAGCAAGAGACCCAGTACTTC. Filled out from reference TRBV5-4 and TRBJ2-5, the complete variable domain reads ETGVTQSPTHLIKTRGQQVTLRCSSQSGHNTVSWYQQALGQGPQFIFQYYREEENGRGNFPPRFSGLQFPNYSSELNVNALELDDSALYLCASSSLEQETQYFGPGTRLLVL.

This clonotype has just a few counts. This chain joins TRBV18 and TRBJ2-7; D possibly matches TRBD1 or TRBD2 (5 bases each). Germline V gene data show CDR1 as KGHSH and CDR2 as LQKENI. V gave up 0 bases and J gave up 6 bases, with 12 bases separating them. The CDR3 length is 14 residues. The CDR3 here is CASSPPRPGAEQYF. The CDR3 DNA follows: TGTGCCAGCTCACCACCGAGACCCGGGGCCGAGCAGTACTTC.

This clonotype showed up just a few times. The rearrangement joins TRBV7-2 to TRBJ2-5, with D uncertain. Germline assignment: CDR1 SGHTA and CDR2 FQGNSA. The CDR3 loop spans 15 amino acids. V was clipped by 2 bases and J by 5 bases, with 15 bases between them. CDR3 in amino acids: CASSLSAERRETQYF. The DNA for the CDR3 is TGTGCCAGCAGCTTATCGGCGGAGAGAAGGGAGACCCAGTACTTC.

This clonotype has a handful of counts. In DNA form, the CDR3 reads TGCGCCAGCAGCGGCCGGACTAGCGGGGGGACAGATACGCAGTATTTT. Translated, it gives CASSGRTSGGTDTQYF. The chain recombines TRBV5-1 with TRBJ2-3, with TRBD2 matching over 14 bases. Unmatched junction bases numbered 4, after V lost 4 bases and J lost 3 bases. CDR3 size: 16 residues. The germline V gene has CDR1 SGHRS and CDR2 YFSETQ.

The gene calls are TRBV5-6 and TRBJ2-7; D remains unclear. From germline, CDR1 is SGHDT and CDR2 YYEEEE. V was trimmed by 4 bases and J by 6 bases, leaving 14 bases between them. The CDR3 totals 13 residues. The CDR3 protein is CASSTPNLVEQYF. DNA for the CDR3: TGTGCCAGCAGCACCCCAAACCTAGTCGAGCAGTACTTC.

This clonotype was counted at least ten times. The CDR3 bases are TGCAGTGCTAGCCGCGACAGGGCCAATTCACCCCTCCACTTT. Encoded protein: CSASRDRANSPLHF. The rearrangement uses TRBV20-1 and TRBJ1-6; 7 bases are shared with TRBD1. The CDR3 runs to 14 residues. Trimming cost V 3 bases and J 7 bases; bases outside gene matches: 6. Germline V gene data show CDR1 as DFQATT and CDR2 as SNEGSKA (reference sequence).

This clonotype was counted only a few times. The chain recombines TRBV4-2 with TRBJ2-5; unclear D gene. CDR3 length: 14 residues. V dropped 4 bases and J dropped 4 bases, with 13 bases sitting between them. Germline-derived CDR1 and CDR2 are LGHNA and YNFKEQ. In DNA, the CDR3 is TGTGCCAGCAGCCTGAAACTCGGACGAGAGACCCAGTACTTC. Encoded protein: CASSLKLGRETQYF.

Note on this clonotype: One end of the junction varies from germline; a read error may be responsible. The genes are TRBV12-3 or TRBV12-4 and TRBJ2-3; the match to TRBD2 covers 13 bases. The CDR3 loop spans 18 amino acids. The DNA for the CDR3 is TGTGCCATCAGTTTAGGAGGGACTAGCGGGGTTCGGGCAGATACGCAGTATTTT. It is translated as CAISLGGTSGVRADTQYF.

DNA of the CDR3: TGCGCCAGCAGCATTGAGGGACTAGCAGATACGCAGTATTTT. Its protein product is CASSIEGLADTQYF. The V gene is TRBV5-1, the J gene TRBJ2-3, with 8 nucleotides matching TRBD2. V was pared by 4 bases and J by 4 bases, with 5 bases of the junction left unmatched. CDR3 length: 14 amino acids. In germline, CDR1 is SGHRS, CDR2 YFSETQ.

This clonotype appeared many times. The CDR3 loop reads CASSLGTLGSYNEQFF. In nucleotides, the CDR3 is TGCGCCAGCAGCTTGGGGACCCTCGGGTCTTACAATGAGCAGTTCTTC. The chain links TRBV5-1 to TRBJ2-1; the D is unclear. Germline assignment: CDR1 SGHRS and CDR2 YFSETQ. The length of the CDR3 is 16 residues. Trimming took 0 bases from V and 4 from J, leaving 14 bases between them.

The rearrangement joins TRBV5-5 to TRBJ2-7; possibly TRBD2 for D (6 bases). Germline assignment: CDR1 SGHKS and CDR2 YYEKEE (reference sequence). The V gene lost 2 bases and the J gene lost 2 bases, with 11 bases spanning the gap. The CDR3 extends over 14 amino acids. The DNA for the CDR3 is TGTGCCAGCAGCTTACCGGGACTTACCTACGAGCAGTACTTC. Translated, it gives CASSLPGLTYEQYF.

There are many counts of this clonotype. V usage is TRBV20-1 and J usage is TRBJ1-2, with 8 bases identical to TRBD1. The CDR3 extends over 12 amino acids. Germline loops: CDR1 DFQATT, CDR2 SNEGSKA (reference sequence). Losses at the gene ends were 5 bases for V and 3 bases for J; bases not matched to a gene: 2. The CDR3, as DNA: TGCAGTGCTGGACAGGGTTACTATGGCTACACCTTC. Amino acid sequence: CSAGQGYYGYTF.

This clonotype was recorded a few times. The chain uses TRBV4-3 and TRBJ2-1, with 12 bases aligning to TRBD2. CDR3 length: 15 residues. Trimming at V came to 3 bases and at J to 7 bases, leaving 4 bases not matched to a gene. Germline V gives CDR1 LGHNA, CDR2 YSLEER. This CDR3 reads CASSHPSGRGNEQFF. In nucleotides, the CDR3 is TGCGCCAGCAGCCATCCTAGCGGGAGGGGAAATGAGCAGTTCTTC.

A few counts support this clonotype. The genes are TRBV6-5 and TRBJ2-7, with 8 bases fitting TRBD1. CDR1 is MNHEY and CDR2 is SVGAGI in the germline V gene. This CDR3 has 15 amino acids. J lost 4 bases, V lost 0 bases, and 5 bases had no gene match. The CDR3 DNA reads as TGTGCCAGCAGTTACTCCGGACAGGGTATATACGAGCAGTACTTC. Its translation is CASSYSGQGIYEQYF.

There are many counts of this clonotype. This chain joins TRBV29-1 and TRBJ2-1; 9 bases align to TRBD2. Germline V gene sequence: CDR1 SQVTM, CDR2 ANQGSEA. V lost 7 bases to trimming and J lost 3 bases; unmatched junction nucleotides: 16. CDR3 length: 17 residues. Written as DNA, the CDR3 is TGCAGCGGCCTAGCGAGCGGGAGGACTTCTTTCTACAATGAGCAGTTCTTC. It translates to CSGLASGRTSFYNEQFF.

This clonotype has only a few counts. The genes are TRBV6-4 and TRBJ1-6, with a tentative D call TRBD1 (6 bases). The V and J ends lost 3 bases and 7 bases respectively, with 10 bases between them. The CDR3 is 14 amino acids. Germline-derived CDR1 and CDR2 are MRHNA and SNTAGT. The CDR3 loop is CASSEFRGNSPLHF. CDR3 sequence (DNA): TGTGCCAGCAGTGAATTCAGGGGCAATTCACCCCTCCACTTT.